The entry below gives a single TCR beta chain sequence along with its context. The antigen is not known. This sample is part of a study of cytotoxic CD8 clonotypes in ibrutinib-treated CLL. Study-level information: Among responders, roughly 24 were partial and 2 complete; after median about 70 months, about 15 stayed remitted and approximately 12 progressed. When averaged across all of the samples, the counts came to approximately 250,000 productive templates and tens of thousands of productive rearrangements.

Assay used: immunoSEQ multiplex PCR; TCRdb lists only in-frame clones, some missing. Here the sample spans 70,000 to 80,000 clones, less than 90% being singletons. General observations from the study: Patients showed higher baseline clonality than age-matched healthy donors, and it tracked circulating CD8+ T-cell counts. Among the clonotypes, public ones were uncommon and contracted or held stable on treatment.

The sequences come from PBMCs, collected after 24 months of ibrutinib treatment. The sequence was collected from a human donor with chronic lymphocytic leukemia.

CDR3 DNA sequence: TGTGCCAGCAGCGTAACAGGGGGCTCTCCCCTCTCTGGGGCCAACGTCCTGACTTTC. Translating gives CASSVTGGSPLSGANVLTF. V and J are TRBV9 and TRBJ2-6; 9 bases line up with TRBD1. The CDR3 length is 19 residues. J was trimmed by 0 bases and V by 1 base; bases with no gene match: 8. CDR1 is SGDLS and CDR2 is YYNGEE in the germline V gene.